These 10 T cell receptor beta chains share one sample of origin, sequenced in a study of T-cell memory formation after mild COVID-19. One entry per CDR3 protein results from TCRdb running MiXCR on the 5' RACE reads. This sample has 120,000 to 150,000 distinct CDR3 sequences; about 5.5% occur once, and the top ten carry just over 2%. The sequencing input was PBMCs or a T cell subset sorted from them (not recorded which). Receptors originate from an adult woman who had mild COVID-19 (a few samples of this study predate the infection). Cell type and time point are not known.

This clonotype was counted a few times. V and J are TRBV6-5 and TRBJ1-3, with TRBD1 matching 7 bases. The CDR3 runs 15 residues. Germline V gene data show CDR1 as MNHEY and CDR2 as SVGAGI. Unmatched junction bases numbered 5, after V lost 6 bases and J lost 0 bases. The CDR3 sequence is CASSRQGLSGNTIYF. The DNA of the CDR3 is TGTGCCAGCAGCCGACAGGGCCTCTCTGGAAACACCATATATTTT.

Only a few counts were recorded for this clonotype. The rearrangement joins TRBV27 to TRBJ2-7; D ambiguous. Germline-derived CDR1 and CDR2 are MNHEY and SMNVEV (reference sequence). The V end lost 3 bases, the J end lost 4 bases, and 10 bases lay between the germline ends. The CDR3 is 13 residues long. DNA of the CDR3: TGTGCCAGCAGTTTTGTAGGGAAATACGAGCAGTACTTC. Encoded protein: CASSFVGKYEQYF.

This clonotype was seen many times. V gene TRBV7-9 combines with J gene TRBJ2-7; a weak D match, TRBD2 (7 bases). The CDR3 consists of 15 residues. Germline CDR1 SEHNR, CDR2 FQNEAQ (reference sequence). The V and J ends lost 2 bases and 5 bases respectively, with 16 bases between them. CDR3: CASSLNSGGYNEQYF. CDR3 in DNA: TGTGCCAGCAGCTTAAACTCGGGGGGCTACAACGAGCAGTACTTC.

This clonotype was counted ten times or more. The chain recombines TRBV7-9 with TRBJ2-7; D not resolved. Looked up from germline, CDR1 is SEHNR and CDR2 is FQNEAQ (reference sequence). V lost 5 bases and J lost 6, with 8 bases in between. This CDR3 has 11 amino acids. The DNA for the CDR3 is TGTGCCAGCAGCCTAGGCCTCGAGCAGTACTTC. This sequence encodes CASSLGLEQYF.

This clonotype was counted ten times or more. The chain carries TRBV11-2 and TRBJ2-1; the match to TRBD2 covers 10 bases. With V trimmed by 2 bases and J by 9 bases, 10 bases remained unmatched. The CDR3 runs 16 residues. Germline V CDR1 and CDR2: SGHAT, FQNNGV. CDR3: CASSLLPAGGPGEQFF. CDR3 in DNA: TGTGCCAGCAGCTTACTACCAGCGGGAGGGCCTGGTGAGCAGTTCTTC.

This clonotype was counted ten times or more. One end of the junction does not line up with germline, which may come from a read error. This CDR3 is CSATSGSFYEQYF. In DNA, the CDR3 is TGCAGCGCTACTAGTGGCAGCTTCTACGAGCAGTACTTC. This chain uses TRBV20-1 with TRBJ2-7; possible D gene TRBD2, 5 bases. The CDR3 contains 13 residues. Germline-derived CDR1 and CDR2 are DFQATT and SNEGSKA (reference sequence).

This clonotype was counted ten times or more. The rearrangement links TRBV12-3 or TRBV12-4 to TRBJ2-7, with TRBD1 as a possible D gene (5 bases). The CDR3 runs 13 residues. V shed 6 bases and J shed 6 bases, with 15 bases lying between them. The CDR3 DNA is TGTGCCAGCAGCTTTGCAGGGCAGGGCGAGCAGTACTTC. Its translation: CASSFAGQGEQYF.

With respect to this clonotype: Because it lacks the conserved phenylalanine or tryptophan at the end, this CDR3 is likely a read error. The DNA is left out, because the CDR3 cannot be placed on it with certainty; the CDR3 is given as TCRdb lists it. The chain carries TRBV5-6 and TRBJ2-4; TRBD2 is the table's D call, not checked against the DNA. CDR1 and CDR2 (germline): SGHDT, YYEEEE. With termini counted, the CDR3 has 15 amino acids. The CDR3 protein is CASSFASGSGNIISS.

This clonotype has just a few counts. The chain employs TRBV18 and TRBJ1-2; TRBD1 might be the D (6 bases). V lost 3 bases to trimming and J lost 7 bases, with 12 bases between them. Germline V lookup: CDR1 KGHSH, CDR2 LQKENI. The CDR3 length is 13 residues. The CDR3 DNA is TGTGCCAGCTCACCTGTGCAGGGGAGTGGCTACACCTTC. It translates to CASSPVQGSGYTF.

This clonotype came up many times. The chain uses TRBV20-1 and TRBJ2-5, with D perhaps matching TRBD2 (6 bases). Deletions cut 0 bases from V and 2 bases from J, with 22 bases between. This CDR3 is built from 18 residues. Germline CDR1 reads DFQATT; CDR2 reads SNEGSKA (reference sequence). The CDR3 DNA is TGCAGTGCTAGAGATTTCGACCGACTAGTAGGCGGACAAGAGACCCAGTACTTC. Residues: CSARDFDRLVGGQETQYF.